The sequence of this T cell receptor beta chain was determined in a study of cytomegalovirus exposure and HLA in healthy donors. Study observations and caveats: A list of more than 150 TCR beta chains associated with cytomegalovirus was given. An analysis was carried out later, and it reportedly showed fewer N-insertions in an Asian-associated ancestry cluster than the approximately 660-donor mean.

The study ran its PCR with 60 Vbeta and 13 Jbeta primers. Clones were read by immunoSEQ multiplex PCR, and TCRdb kept only the in-frame ones, dropping some. Of 200,000 to 250,000 clones listed, about 85% are singletons. About this clone: As yet, its antigen is unknown.

The sequence derives from a human donor in good health. Input material: PBMCs.

The CDR3 region is CASSGRQGYEQYF. The CDR3 coding sequence is TGTGCCAGCAGTGGGAGACAGGGCTACGAGCAGTACTTC. The V and J genes are TRBV7-2 and TRBJ2-7; 7 nucleotides line up with TRBD1. V was clipped by 6 bases and J by 3 bases; unmatched bases: 5. Germline CDR1 and CDR2: SGHTA and FQGNSA. The CDR3 consists of 13 residues.